This TCR beta chain was identified during a study of response to subunit inactivated influenza vaccine. Overall study results and limits: The authors offered the suggestion that each seasonal influenza vaccination recruits few new T cells.

On this clonotype itself: The antigen is not known.

TCRdb ran MiXCR on the RT-PCR reads and lists one entry per CDR3 protein. The table records around 530,000 distinct CDR3 sequences, about 12% of them present only once. The sequences come from PBMCs from blood, collected on the day of vaccination. This sequence was found in a man aged 50 to 60 who received an inactivated influenza vaccine.

CDR3 DNA: TGTGCCAGCAGTAGACTAGCCCTTAGAAACACCGGGGAGCTGTTTTTT. It specifies CASSRLALRNTGELFF. This chain joins TRBV27 and TRBJ2-2; 7 bases line up with TRBD2. With V trimmed by 5 bases and J by 2 bases, 8 bases remained unmatched. The CDR3 is 16 residues long. Germline V gives CDR1 MNHEY, CDR2 SMNVEV (reference sequence).